This T cell receptor beta chain derives from a study of blood T cells in healthy people across ages. Germline V CDR1 and CDR2: SGHTA, FQGNSA. The V segment lost 5 bases and the J segment 5 bases; nucleotides outside the gene matches: 5. The length of the CDR3 is 14 residues. For the second PCR, which ran for roughly 7 to 11 cycles, a sample-barcoded 5' primer and a J-beta primer mix were used. Each CDR3 protein gets one entry after TCRdb re-called the 5' RACE reads with MiXCR. This table has around 850,000 distinct CDR3 sequences, roughly 34% appearing once. This clonotype was seen only a few times. The sequenced material came from blood. J is TRBJ1-4 and V is TRBV7-2; TRBD1 aligns across 7 bases. The source is a man aged 18 to 29 in good health. The CDR3 sequence: CASSTGQRNEKLFF. In nucleotides, the CDR3 is TGTGCCAGCAGCACGGGACAGCGGAATGAAAAACTGTTTTTT.